This passage covers 30 T cell receptor beta chains from one sample sequenced in a study of control samples from healthy donors and cancer patients. Here immunoSEQ multiplex PCR was the method, and the copy in TCRdb shows in-frame clones only, minus some. The sample has 75,000 to 100,000 clones, roughly 89% seen once. The sample comprised blood. All receptors derive from a human donor in good health. The donor label of this sample is uncertain.

This clone has a single count. The J gene is TRBJ2-1, the V gene TRBV19; the D gene is possibly TRBD2 (6 bases). Germline assignment: CDR1 LNHDA and CDR2 SQIVND (reference sequence). V was clipped by 8 bases and J by 2 bases, with 10 bases between them. The CDR3 runs to 13 residues. The CDR3 spells CASDGGTYNEQFF. CDR3 coding DNA: TGTGCCAGTGACGGGGGAACCTACAATGAGCAGTTCTTC.

This clone appeared a single time. V is TRBV5-1 and J is TRBJ2-7, with 7 bases aligning to TRBD1. J was trimmed by 4 bases and V by 1 base; bases with no gene match: 2. Germline loops: CDR1 SGHRS, CDR2 YFSETQ. The CDR3 length is 13 residues. CDR3 sequence (DNA): TGCGCCAGCAGCTTGTGGGACAGTTACGAGCAGTACTTC. Its translation: CASSLWDSYEQYF.

J is TRBJ2-5 and V is TRBV6-6, with 11 positions matching TRBD2. There are 15 residues in the CDR3. Germline V gives CDR1 MNHNY, CDR2 SVGAGI (reference sequence). Unmatched junction bases numbered 4, after V lost 2 bases and J lost 5 bases. This CDR3 is CASSYLAGGGETQYF. Written as DNA, the CDR3 is TGTGCCAGCAGTTACCTAGCGGGGGGTGGGGAGACCCAGTACTTC.

The chain combines TRBV27 with TRBJ1-2; D uncertain. Between the trimmed V and J ends, which lost 4 bases and 11 bases, there was a span of 11 bases. Germline V gene lookup returns CDR1 MNHEY and CDR2 SMNVEV (reference sequence). CDR3 length: 11 amino acids. CDR3 bases: TGTGCCAGCAGTTATGGCGGGGTATACACCTTC. This codes for CASSYGGVYTF.

A single count supports this clone. The chain has TRBV6-2 or TRBV6-3 and TRBJ1-2, with D tentatively TRBD1 (5 bases). With 2 bases removed from V and 4 bases from J, the gap between germline ends came to 17 bases. Per germline, CDR1 MNHEY and CDR2 SVGEGT. The CDR3 length is 16 residues. The CDR3 loop is CASSYLARGISYGYTF. CDR3 DNA: TGTGCCAGCAGTTACCTCGCACGGGGGATAAGCTATGGCTACACCTTC.

The chain joins TRBV7-2 to TRBJ2-3, with 16 bases fitting TRBD2. J gave up 8 bases and V 5 bases, and 10 bases lay outside the gene matches. The germline V gene has CDR1 SGHTA and CDR2 FQGNSA. The CDR3 is 17 residues long. The CDR3 here is CASSPLGLAGGPRTQYF. Written as DNA, the CDR3 is TGTGCCAGCAGCCCTCTGGGACTAGCGGGGGGGCCTCGTACGCAGTATTTT.

The V and J genes are TRBV12-5 and TRBJ2-7, with D perhaps given as TRBD1 or TRBD2 (6 bases each). The CDR3 sequence is 18 residues long. Germline-derived CDR1 and CDR2 are LGHNT and FRNRAP. Trimming cost V 0 bases and J 5 bases, with 23 bases left between them. Here the CDR3 reads CASGLVSFEGGPPDEQYV. The CDR3 bases are TGTGCTAGTGGTTTGGTATCGTTTGAGGGGGGCCCTCCGGACGAGCAGTACGTC.

The V gene is TRBV6-6, the J gene TRBJ1-6; D is ambiguous. V was clipped by 0 bases and J by 8 bases, with 5 bases between them. Per germline, CDR1 MNHNY and CDR2 SVGAGI (reference sequence). The CDR3 length is 13 residues. In DNA form, the CDR3 reads TGTGCCAGCAGTTACTCGAGCGATTCACCCCTCCACTTT. Its translation is CASSYSSDSPLHF.

Only a few counts were recorded for this clone. CDR3: CASRSGNYEQYF. DNA for the CDR3: TGTGCCAGCAGGTCGGGGAACTACGAGCAGTACTTC. The genes are TRBV11-2 and TRBJ2-7, with D tentatively TRBD2 (5 bases). The V gene lost 6 bases and the J gene lost 3 bases, with 9 bases spanning the gap. CDR1 and CDR2 (germline): SGHAT, FQNNGV. The CDR3 sequence is 12 residues long.

CDR3 coding DNA: TGTGCCAGTCGCGGGACAAATAACTATGGCTACACCTTC. Translating it yields CASRGTNNYGYTF. V is TRBV19 and J is TRBJ1-2; tentatively, D is TRBD1 (6 bases). Germline CDR1 and CDR2: LNHDA and SQIVND (reference sequence). V lost 8 bases and J 1 base, leaving 11 bases between the germline ends. CDR3 length: 13 residues.

This chain links TRBV19 with TRBJ1-3; D is unclear. V lost 5 bases to trimming and J lost 0 bases, with 11 bases between them. CDR1 and CDR2 (germline): LNHDA, SQIVND (reference sequence). The CDR3 is 15 amino acids. The CDR3, as DNA: TGTGCCAGTAGTTTACGCCCAAGCTCTGGAAACACCATATATTTT. This gives the protein CASSLRPSSGNTIYF.

V is TRBV2 and J is TRBJ2-1; tentative D call: TRBD2 (5 bases). Trimming pared 2 bases from V and 7 bases from J, leaving 12 bases between. The germline V gene has CDR1 SNHLY and CDR2 FYNNEI. The CDR3 length is 14 residues. The CDR3 region has the DNA TGTGCCAGCAGTGAATTACGGACGGGGAATGAGCAGTTCTTC. This codes for CASSELRTGNEQFF.

The gene calls are TRBV19 and TRBJ1-5, with D unclear. This CDR3 spans 15 amino acids. Trimming took off 1 base at V and 4 bases at J, with 11 bases between the two ends. In germline, CDR1 is LNHDA, CDR2 SQIVND (reference sequence). The CDR3 nucleotides are TGTGCCAGTAGTATAGTAAGACCTGCAAATCAGCCCCAGCATTTT. Its protein product is CASSIVRPANQPQHF.

The chain has TRBV2 and TRBJ2-1, with D unclear. The V gene's germline CDR1 is SNHLY and CDR2 FYNNEI. V gave up 0 bases and J gave up 2 bases, with 11 bases separating them. The CDR3 contains 16 residues. As DNA, the CDR3 is TGTGCCAGCAGTGAAGCGCTTCAAGGAACCTACAATGAGCAGTTCTTC. Translation: CASSEALQGTYNEQFF.

J is TRBJ2-5 and V is TRBV14, with 8 bases identical to TRBD1. Germline CDR1 SGHDN, CDR2 FVKESK. J gave up 5 bases and V 0 bases, and 8 bases lay outside the gene matches. This CDR3 has 16 amino acids. CDR3 in DNA: TGTGCCAGCAGCCAAGATCTCAGGGGGCGCGGGGAGACCCAGTACTTC. Translation: CASSQDLRGRGETQYF.

The chain employs TRBV6-2 or TRBV6-3 and TRBJ1-1, with unresolved D. With 4 bases removed from V and 3 bases from J, the gap between germline ends came to 12 bases. The CDR3 consists of 14 residues. In germline, CDR1 is MNHEY, CDR2 SVGEGT. The CDR3 region has the DNA TGTGCCAGCAGTTTCGAAGGGAGGGACACTGAAGCTTTCTTT. Protein: CASSFEGRDTEAFF.

CDR3 sequence reads: CASSPSSATGNTIYF. Here the CDR3 DNA reads TGTGCCAGCAGCCCTTCGAGTGCCACTGGAAACACCATATATTTT. The gene calls are TRBV11-2 and TRBJ1-3; no clear D gene. This CDR3 has 15 residues. V was trimmed by 5 bases and J by 2 bases, leaving 13 bases between them. Germline V gene sequence: CDR1 SGHAT, CDR2 FQNNGV.

The V gene is TRBV5-1, the J gene TRBJ2-7; tentative D call: TRBD1 (5 bases). The CDR3 is 14 amino acids. Germline CDR1 is SGHRS and CDR2 is YFSETQ. Deletions cut 1 base from V and 3 bases from J, with 11 bases between. In DNA form, the CDR3 reads TGCGCCAGCAGCTTGAGACAGTCAAGCTACGAGCAGTACTTC. Its translation: CASSLRQSSYEQYF.

The chain is built from TRBV9 and TRBJ1-1; the match to TRBD1 covers 9 bases. V shed 6 bases and J 4 bases; nucleotides not matched to a gene: 10. Per germline, CDR1 SGDLS and CDR2 YYNGEE. CDR3 length: 15 amino acids. The CDR3 bases are TGTGCCAGCACCTACATGGGACAGGGCACCACTGAAGCTTTCTTT. It encodes CASTYMGQGTTEAFF. Drawing the rest from reference TRBV9 and TRBJ1-1, the complete variable domain is DSGVTQTPKHLITATGQRVTLRCSPRSGDLSVYWYQQSLDQGLQFLIQYYNGEERAKGNILERFSAQQFPDLHSELNLSSLELGDSALYFCASTYMGQGTTEAFFGQGTRLTVV.

The chain joins TRBV5-4 to TRBJ2-1; the D call may be TRBD1 or TRBD2 (5 bases each). V was pared by 0 bases and J by 5 bases, with 12 bases between. The CDR3 has 15 amino acids. Germline V gene data show CDR1 as SGHNT and CDR2 as YYREEE (reference sequence). CDR3 nucleotides: TGTGCCAGCAGCTTGGTCGGGGCGGTCAACAATGAGCAGTTCTTC. This codes for CASSLVGAVNNEQFF.

V usage is TRBV12-3 or TRBV12-4 and J usage is TRBJ1-2, with 7 bases that match TRBD1. The CDR3 has 13 residues. After removal of 4 bases from V and 4 bases from J, the junction contained 3 bases not matched to a gene. CDR3 in amino acids: CASSYGTAYGYTF. DNA of the CDR3: TGTGCCAGCAGTTACGGGACAGCCTATGGCTACACCTTC.

The genes are TRBV5-5 and TRBJ2-6; no definite D call. Between the trimmed V and J ends, which lost 4 bases and 1 base, there was a span of 12 bases. The CDR3 loop spans 16 amino acids. Per the germline V gene, CDR1 is SGHKS and CDR2 is YYEKEE (reference sequence). For the CDR3, the DNA is TGTGCCAGCAGCCCCGAGCCGTGGTCTGGGGCCAACGTCCTGACTTTC. Its protein is CASSPEPWSGANVLTF.

This clone was counted a single time. This chain connects TRBV11-3 to TRBJ2-1; D possibly corresponds to TRBD1 (5 bases). The V and J ends lost 3 bases and 0 bases respectively, with 9 bases between them. Germline CDR1 SGHNT, CDR2 YENEEA. The CDR3 contains 15 residues. CDR3 nucleotide sequence: TGTGCCAGCAGCTTTCAGGGAAGCTCCTACAATGAGCAGTTCTTC. Its translation is CASSFQGSSYNEQFF.

The chain employs TRBV11-2 and TRBJ2-3, with 8 bases lining up with TRBD2. The ends lost 1 base at V and 6 bases at J; junction bases unmatched: 12. The CDR3 runs 17 residues. Germline CDR1 reads SGHAT; CDR2 reads FQNNGV. The CDR3 region is CASSLGAGGGVSDTQYF. CDR3 bases: TGTGCCAGCAGCTTAGGGGCGGGGGGCGGTGTATCCGATACGCAGTATTTT.

This chain uses TRBV18 with TRBJ2-1; D gene ambiguous. Trimming shortened V by 3 bases and J by 3 bases, and 12 bases separated the two germline ends. Germline CDR1 and CDR2: KGHSH and LQKENI. The CDR3 runs 15 residues. The CDR3 DNA reads as TGTGCCAGCTCACCTAGGAGAACGGGCTACAATGAGCAGTTCTTC. This encodes CASSPRRTGYNEQFF.

The V gene is TRBV27, the J gene TRBJ2-1, with 9 bases matching TRBD1. The V and J ends lost 6 bases and 8 bases, in that order; junction bases with no gene match: 11. Germline V gene lookup returns CDR1 MNHEY and CDR2 SMNVEV (reference sequence). The CDR3 runs 15 residues. The CDR3 DNA reads TGTGCCAGCAGCCTAAGACAGGGGGGACCATATGAGCAGTTCTTC. Amino acid sequence: CASSLRQGGPYEQFF.

This clone was recorded once. The chain carries TRBV19 and TRBJ2-5; D is unclear. Germline V CDR1 and CDR2: LNHDA, SQIVND (reference sequence). Trimming removed 6 bases at V and 1 base at J, with 12 bases between. The CDR3 is 14 amino acids. The CDR3, as DNA: TGTGCCAGTAGCCACTTCGGCTTCCAAGAGACCCAGTACTTC. Residues: CASSHFGFQETQYF. Full variable domain (remainder filled in from reference TRBV19 and TRBJ2-5): DGGITQSPKYLFRKEGQNVTLSCEQNLNHDAMYWYRQDPGQGLRLIYYSQIVNDFQKGDIAEGYSVSREKKESFPLTVTSAQKNPTAFYLCASSHFGFQETQYFGPGTRLLVL.

The V gene is TRBV30, the J gene TRBJ2-1; 9 bases are shared with TRBD1. J was trimmed by 6 bases and V by 1 base; bases with no gene match: 10. This CDR3 has 16 residues. Germline V gene data show CDR1 as GTSNPN and CDR2 as SVGIG (reference sequence). The CDR3 DNA follows: TGTGCCTGGAGTGACCGGGACAGGGCTCTGTCCAATGAGCAGTTCTTC. Its protein is CAWSDRDRALSNEQFF.

V is TRBV19 and J is TRBJ1-1, with no clear D. With 9 bases removed from V and 6 bases from J, the gap between germline ends came to 14 bases. Germline CDR1 reads LNHDA; CDR2 reads SQIVND (reference sequence). This CDR3 region has 12 residues. The CDR3 DNA reads TGTGCCAGCTCAGGTGGAATGCCTGAAGCTTTCTTT. Translation gives CASSGGMPEAFF.

This chain joins TRBV12-3 or TRBV12-4 and TRBJ1-2; 8 nucleotides agree with TRBD1. J gave up 2 bases and V 6 bases, and 2 bases lay outside the gene matches. The CDR3 totals 13 residues. The DNA of the CDR3 is TGTGCCAGCAGCGGACAGGGAAACTATGGCTACACCTTC. This sequence encodes CASSGQGNYGYTF.